The TCR beta chain under discussion was sequenced for a study of shared clonotypes between healthy human individuals. Study outcomes and limitations: On the whole, naive subsets had larger estimated richness than memory subsets had.

Comment on this clone: Its antigen is undetermined.

In germline, CDR1 is SEHNR, CDR2 FQNEAQ (reference sequence). The V end lost 1 base, the J end lost 2 bases, and 14 bases lay between the germline ends. This CDR3 is built from 16 residues. Assay: immunoSEQ multiplex PCR; the TCRdb copy retains only in-frame clones and omits some. The data hold approximately 350,000 clones, with 96% observed a single time. The source of this sequence is a man aged 25-45 years in good health. This chain links TRBV7-9 with TRBJ1-2, with D maybe TRBD1 (5 bases). The material sequenced was memory CD8+ T cells sorted from blood. The subset is: CD45RO+ cells pooled with CCR7-negative TemRA cells. The CDR3 DNA follows: TGTGCCAGCAGCTTAGGAGGGTTAGGGGTCAACTATGGCTACACCTTC. Amino acid sequence: CASSLGGLGVNYGYTF.